This TCR beta chain was retrieved from a study of T cell responses to AZD1222 COVID-19 vaccine. Turning to the study itself: Analyses pooled second doses at about 4 or about 12 weeks. Study results and caveats: Only a handful of AZD1222 recipients, more than 5 in all, had baseline seropositivity.

Concerning this clone itself: Antigen specificity is unknown.

Clones were sequenced by immunoSEQ multiplex PCR, and TCRdb holds only the in-frame ones, with some missing. The sample lists around 130,000 clones, about 90% seen once, with roughly 7.4% in the top ten. This specimen was peripheral blood, taken on day 0 of AZD1222 vaccination. The TCR originated in an adult in good health.

The chain's CDR3 is CASRSQVASGNTIYF. The CDR3 DNA is TGTGCCAGCAGGTCCCAGGTAGCCTCTGGAAACACCATATATTTT. V and J are TRBV6-5 and TRBJ1-3; no clear D gene. Trimming stripped 6 bases from V and 0 bases from J, with 12 bases between. This CDR3 region has 15 residues. Germline V gene data show CDR1 as MNHEY and CDR2 as SVGAGI.